This passage covers 28 T cell receptor beta chains from one sample sequenced in a study of blood T cell repertoires in COVID-19. TCRdb's copy holds only in-frame clones and misses some; the assay was immunoSEQ multiplex PCR. The table records around 160,000 clones, roughly 76% of them present only once. The specimen sequenced was peripheral blood. Every receptor here comes from a human donor with acute or convalescent COVID-19. The donor label of this sample is uncertain.

The chain links TRBV14 to TRBJ2-1; 7 bases align to TRBD1. V shed 1 base, J shed 10 bases, and the junction held 13 bases outside the gene matches. Looked up from germline, CDR1 is SGHDN and CDR2 is FVKESK. The length of the CDR3 is 16 residues. Written as DNA, the CDR3 is TGTGCCAGCAGCCAAGTGGGGGACAGACGGATTAGGGAGCAGTTCTTC. Translating gives CASSQVGDRRIREQFF. Together with reference TRBV14 and TRBJ2-1, the CDR3 gives the full variable domain: EAGVTQFPSHSVIEKGQTVTLRCDPISGHDNLYWYRRVMGKEIKFLLHFVKESKQDESGMPNNRFLAERTGGTYSTLKVQPAELEDSGVYFCASSQVGDRRIREQFFGPGTRLTVL.

The chain has TRBV28 and TRBJ2-1, with a possible D match to TRBD2 (7 bases). Trimming left V 5 bases short and J 4 bases short, with 18 bases between. Germline lookup yields CDR1 MDHEN and CDR2 SYDVKM. This CDR3 spans 16 amino acids. CDR3 amino acids: CASSTLAGAGYNEQFF. In DNA, the CDR3 is TGTGCCAGCAGTACTCTCGCGGGGGCAGGGTACAATGAGCAGTTCTTC.

The chain employs TRBV5-6 and TRBJ1-2; D unresolved. CDR1 SGHDT and CDR2 YYEEEE come from the germline V gene. The CDR3 length is 13 residues. V was clipped by 4 bases and J by 4 bases, with 11 bases between them. The DNA of the CDR3 is TGTGCCAGCAGCGTGAACGGGATCTATGGCTACACCTTC. Its protein is CASSVNGIYGYTF.

This rearrangement joins TRBV30 to TRBJ2-5, with 7 bases aligning to TRBD1. Unmatched junction bases numbered 10, after V lost 0 bases and J lost 6 bases. CDR1 GTSNPN and CDR2 SVGIG come from the germline V gene (reference sequence). This CDR3 has 15 amino acids. The CDR3: CAWSVLTGVGKTQYF. CDR3 DNA sequence: TGTGCCTGGAGTGTGCTAACAGGGGTGGGAAAGACCCAGTACTTC.

This clone is a singleton in its sample. The V gene is TRBV30, the J gene TRBJ2-6, with 8 bases identical to TRBD2. The CDR3 covers 15 residues. The trim removed 5 bases at V and 0 bases at J, leaving 3 bases unmatched. The germline gives CDR1 GTSNPN, CDR2 SVGIG (reference sequence). The CDR3 sequence: CAWSGTSSGANVLTF. In DNA, the CDR3 is TGTGCCTGGTCCGGGACTAGCTCTGGGGCCAACGTCCTGACTTTC. Supplemented by reference TRBV30 and TRBJ2-6, the full variable domain reads SQTIHQWPATLVQPVGSPLSLECTVEGTSNPNLYWYRQAAGRGLQLLFYSVGIGQISSEVPQNLSASRPQDRQFILSSKKLLLSDSGFYLCAWSGTSSGANVLTFGAGSRLTVL.

The chain uses TRBV27 and TRBJ1-1; D is possibly TRBD1 (5 bases). V was cut by 5 bases and J by 5 bases, with 12 bases left in between. The CDR3 is made up of 13 amino acids. From germline, CDR1 is MNHEY and CDR2 SMNVEV (reference sequence). In DNA, the CDR3 is TGTGCCAGCAGTCCCCAGGGTCGAACTGAAGCTTTCTTT. Translation: CASSPQGRTEAFF.

The chain recombines TRBV11-3 with TRBJ2-7; D not certain. Trimming shortened V by 5 bases and J by 2 bases, and 10 bases separated the two germline ends. Looked up from germline, CDR1 is SGHNT and CDR2 is YENEEA. This CDR3 spans 13 amino acids. DNA of the CDR3: TGTGCCAGCAGCATTCTCCCGGCCTACGAGCAGTACTTC. Its protein is CASSILPAYEQYF.

The J gene is TRBJ2-2, the V gene TRBV5-4, with 8 positions matching TRBD1. V lost 5 bases and J lost 4; bases outside the gene matches: 7. Germline CDR1 SGHNT, CDR2 YYREEE (reference sequence). The CDR3 totals 15 residues. CDR3 bases: TGTGCCAGCAGACCAGGGGGCAAGGTCACCGGGGAGCTGTTTTTT. Its translation: CASRPGGKVTGELFF.

This clone has a handful of counts. The genes are TRBV6-5 and TRBJ1-5, with D hard to call. CDR1 and CDR2 (germline): MNHEY, SVGAGI. CDR3 length equals 13 residues. V shed 7 bases and J shed 5 bases, with 12 bases lying between them. The CDR3, as DNA: TGTGCCAGCACCCCGGGATGGCATCAGCCCCAGCATTTT. This translates into CASTPGWHQPQHF.

The chain couples TRBV30 to TRBJ1-2; D not resolved. V was clipped by 4 bases and J by 8 bases, with 17 bases between them. The length of the CDR3 is 13 residues. Germline values: CDR1 GTSNPN, CDR2 SVGIG (reference sequence). CDR3 DNA sequence: TGTGCCTGGACCCTTTCGGGGTTCGAAGGCTACACCTTC. As protein: CAWTLSGFEGYTF.

This chain connects TRBV30 to TRBJ1-5, with D unresolved. The CDR3 has 13 amino acids. Trimming removed 7 bases from V and 3 bases from J, with 13 bases in between. Germline assignment: CDR1 GTSNPN and CDR2 SVGIG (reference sequence). This CDR3 is CALNEGNNQPQHF. The CDR3 DNA is TGTGCCTTGAACGAGGGAAACAATCAGCCCCAGCATTTT.

The gene calls are TRBV15 and TRBJ2-6; D unclear. CDR1 LNHNV and CDR2 YYDKDF come from the germline V gene (reference sequence). CDR3 length: 12 amino acids. V was cut by 8 bases and J by 0 bases, with 2 bases left in between. The DNA of the CDR3 is TGTGCCACCCACTCTGGGGCCAACGTCCTGACTTTC. This sequence encodes CATHSGANVLTF.

The rearrangement joins TRBV6-2 or TRBV6-3 to TRBJ2-2; 11 nucleotides line up with TRBD2. From germline, CDR1 is MNHEY and CDR2 SVGEGT. V shed 5 bases, J shed 8 bases, and the junction held 16 bases outside the gene matches. This CDR3 spans 18 amino acids. The CDR3, as DNA: TGTGCCAGCAGTCTCCCCGGGACTAGCGGACCTTTCGGGGGGGAGCTGTTTTTT. Translating gives CASSLPGTSGPFGGELFF.

V is TRBV11-1 and J is TRBJ1-4; possible D gene TRBD1, 6 bases. The CDR3 has 14 residues. Between the trimmed V and J ends, which lost 4 bases and 7 bases, there was a span of 13 bases. The V gene's germline CDR1 is SGHAT and CDR2 FQDESV (reference sequence). The CDR3 protein is CASSSDSWGEKLFF. The DNA of the CDR3 is TGTGCCAGCAGCTCGGACAGCTGGGGTGAAAAACTGTTTTTT.

In nucleotides, the CDR3 is TGTGCCAGCAGCTTTAACAGGGGAAACACTGAAGCTTTCTTT. This encodes CASSFNRGNTEAFF. The chain combines TRBV5-4 with TRBJ1-1; 7 positions match TRBD1. The V gene end was trimmed by 2 bases and the J gene end by 2 bases; junction bases not matched to a gene: 3. The CDR3 length is 14 residues. The germline CDR1 and CDR2 sequences are SGHNT and YYREEE (reference sequence).

The J gene is TRBJ1-3, the V gene TRBV11-2; no firm D call. Germline loops: CDR1 SGHAT, CDR2 FQNNGV. CDR3 length equals 16 residues. Deletions cut 5 bases from V and 0 bases from J, with 14 bases between. CDR3 coding DNA: TGTGCCAGCAGCCTTATATCGGTCCTCTCTGGAAACACCATATATTTT. It encodes CASSLISVLSGNTIYF.

The V call is TRBV7-9, the J call TRBJ1-1, with D unresolved. The CDR3 contains 11 residues. Trimming removed 6 bases from V and 8 bases from J, with 10 bases in between. The germline V gene encodes CDR1 SEHNR and CDR2 FQNEAQ (reference sequence). The CDR3 nucleotides read TGTGCCAGCAGACACGAGAGGGAAGCTTTCTTT. Translation gives CASRHEREAFF. Complete variable domain (other parts from reference TRBV7-9 and TRBJ1-1): DTGVSQNPRHKITKRGQNVTFRCDPISEHNRLYWYRQTLGQGPEFLTYFQNEAQLEKSRLLSDRFSAERPKGSFSTLEIQRTEQGDSAMYLCASRHEREAFFGQGTRLTVV.

The chain has TRBV18 and TRBJ1-5; unclear D gene. The CDR3 consists of 12 residues. Deletions cut 0 bases from V and 5 bases from J, with 2 bases between. The germline CDR1 and CDR2 sequences are KGHSH and LQKENI. The CDR3 spells CASSPPDQPQHF. The CDR3 coding sequence is TGTGCCAGCTCACCACCCGATCAGCCCCAGCATTTT.

This sequence joins TRBV7-6 and TRBJ1-4; D may be TRBD1 (5 bases). Per the germline V gene, CDR1 is SGHVS and CDR2 is FNYEAQ. V was trimmed by 5 bases and J by 8 bases, leaving 21 bases between them. The CDR3 contains 16 residues. This chain's CDR3 is CASSVAPGRKGEKLFF. CDR3 DNA sequence: TGTGCCAGCAGCGTCGCGCCCGGCCGAAAGGGGGAAAAACTGTTTTTT.

The chain uses TRBV11-3 and TRBJ2-3; D gene unclear. The CDR3 sequence is 14 residues long. Germline CDR1 and CDR2: SGHNT and YENEEA. V lost 1 base and J lost 2, with 7 bases in between. CDR3 in DNA: TGTGCCAGCAGCTTAGGCGGCAACACAGATACGCAGTATTTT. Amino acids: CASSLGGNTDTQYF.

CDR3 sequence: CASSLEGTYEQYF. DNA for the CDR3: TGTGCCAGCAGCTTGGAGGGGACCTACGAGCAGTACTTC. J is TRBJ2-7 and V is TRBV5-4, with a weak D call TRBD1 (5 bases). The CDR3 consists of 13 residues. The V gene lost 0 bases and the J gene lost 2 bases, with 6 bases spanning the gap. Germline CDR1 reads SGHNT; CDR2 reads YYREEE (reference sequence).

The V gene is TRBV19, the J gene TRBJ1-2, with D perhaps matching TRBD1 (6 bases). Germline V gives CDR1 LNHDA, CDR2 SQIVND (reference sequence). The CDR3 loop spans 14 amino acids. V lost 5 bases and J 6 bases, leaving 16 bases between the germline ends. The CDR3 sequence is CASSFYTGLDGYTF. The DNA for the CDR3 is TGTGCCAGTAGTTTTTACACAGGGCTCGATGGCTACACCTTC.

The V call is TRBV10-3, the J call TRBJ2-1; 9 bases line up with TRBD2. The germline gives CDR1 ENHRY, CDR2 SYGVKD. The junction had 11 bases not matched to a gene; V was cut back by 2 bases and J by 0 bases. This CDR3 region has 19 residues. The CDR3 spells CAISEGYSGGTSSYNEQFF. CDR3 nucleotide sequence: TGTGCCATCAGTGAGGGGTATAGCGGGGGCACTAGCTCCTACAATGAGCAGTTCTTC.

The J gene is TRBJ1-2, the V gene TRBV6-5; 8 positions match TRBD1. The CDR3 consists of 11 residues. Trimming at V came to 6 bases and at J to 10 bases, leaving 4 bases not matched to a gene. CDR1 is MNHEY, CDR2 SVGAGI, per germline. The CDR3 sequence: CASSQTGVYTF. In DNA, the CDR3 is TGTGCCAGCAGCCAGACAGGGGTCTACACCTTC.

This clone was seen a single time. The V and J genes are TRBV5-4 and TRBJ1-6; 7 nucleotides match TRBD1. Looked up from germline, CDR1 is SGHNT and CDR2 is YYREEE (reference sequence). Losses at the gene ends were 4 bases for V and 6 bases for J; bases not matched to a gene: 7. The CDR3 is made up of 15 amino acids. The CDR3 nucleotides read TGTGCCAGCAGCCTACCGGACAGGCCTAATTCACCCCTCCACTTT. Amino acids: CASSLPDRPNSPLHF.

The chain has TRBV2 and TRBJ1-3; 7 positions match TRBD1. This CDR3 has 14 residues. CDR1 and CDR2 (germline): SNHLY, FYNNEI. Trimming took 7 bases from V and 6 from J; bases not matched to a gene: 9. In DNA form, the CDR3 reads TGTGCCAGCAAAGGAACCGGGACAGTAAACACCATATATTTT. Translated, it gives CASKGTGTVNTIYF. Full variable domain (remainder filled in from reference TRBV2 and TRBJ1-3): EPEVTQTPSHQVTQMGQEVILRCVPISNHLYFYWYRQILGQKVEFLVSFYNNEISEKSEIFDDQFSVERPDGSNFTLKIRSTKLEDSAMYFCASKGTGTVNTIYFGEGSWLTVV.

CDR3 region: CASSPSAQTSGPIRYF. Written as DNA, the CDR3 is TGCGCCAGCAGCCCCTCAGCCCAGACTAGCGGCCCCATCCGGTACTTC. V usage is TRBV5-1 and J usage is TRBJ2-5; 9 nucleotides line up with TRBD2. This CDR3 has 16 residues. The V segment lost 4 bases and the J segment 13 bases; nucleotides outside the gene matches: 20. Germline values: CDR1 SGHRS, CDR2 YFSETQ.

V gene TRBV11-2 combines with J gene TRBJ2-7, with 10 bases lining up with TRBD1. CDR3 length: 16 amino acids. V gave up 4 bases and J gave up 4 bases; unmatched junction bases: 10. Germline V CDR1 and CDR2: SGHAT, FQNNGV. The CDR3 coding sequence is TGTGCCAGCAGCTACCGGGACAGGGGTCTCCAGTACGAGCAGTACTTC. Translated: CASSYRDRGLQYEQYF.